The next 22 T cell receptor beta chains were all read from a single sample in a study of blood T cell repertoires in COVID-19 (dated by TCRdb to between 2020 and 2021). The library was obtained by the immunoSEQ multiplex PCR assay. TCRdb retrieved this table from immuneACCESS and kept in-frame rearrangements only. Not all clones are present; in checked studies, unresolved V genes account for under half, and no reason is known for the remainder. In all, the sample holds roughly 78,000 clones, and around 86% of those were seen once. The ten largest make up 1.5% to 2.5% of the sample. Sequenced: peripheral blood. The source is a woman aged 60 to 75 with acute or convalescent COVID-19.

The chain couples TRBV15 to TRBJ1-2, with TRBD1 identical over 9 bases. Germline CDR1 LNHNV, CDR2 YYDKDF (reference sequence). The CDR3 consists of 15 residues. V shed 2 bases and J 5 bases; nucleotides not matched to a gene: 6. CDR3 in DNA: TGTGCCACCAGCAGAACCGGGACAGGGTGGTATGGCTACACCTTC. Translation: CATSRTGTGWYGYTF.

The gene calls are TRBV19 and TRBJ2-1; 7 bases line up with TRBD1. The CDR3 is 15 residues long. Trimming cost V 5 bases and J 0 bases; bases outside gene matches: 4. Per germline, CDR1 LNHDA and CDR2 SQIVND (reference sequence). In DNA, the CDR3 is TGTGCCAGTAGTCCCGGGACAGACTCCTACAATGAGCAGTTCTTC. It is translated as CASSPGTDSYNEQFF.

The chain combines TRBV18 with TRBJ1-1, with 9 bases fitting TRBD1. Germline CDR1 reads KGHSH; CDR2 reads LQKENI. V lost 0 bases and J lost 4; bases outside the gene matches: 9. This CDR3 comprises 17 residues. CDR3 in amino acids: CASSPPGQGIKGTEAFF. In DNA, the CDR3 is TGTGCCAGCTCACCACCGGGACAGGGTATCAAGGGCACTGAAGCTTTCTTT.

The V call is TRBV11-2, the J call TRBJ2-5; the D is unclear. The germline V gene encodes CDR1 SGHAT and CDR2 FQNNGV. This CDR3 spans 12 amino acids. Trimming stripped 0 bases from V and 9 bases from J, with 8 bases between. CDR3 region: CASSLDLRAQYF. The CDR3 DNA reads TGTGCCAGCAGCTTAGATCTTCGGGCCCAGTACTTC.

V gene TRBV28 combines with J gene TRBJ2-5; D gene uncertain. Germline lookup yields CDR1 MDHEN and CDR2 SYDVKM. V lost 6 bases, J lost 1 base, and 15 bases lay in between. The length of the CDR3 is 15 residues. The CDR3 DNA reads TGTGCCAGCAGATTCACCGGTAGAACCCAAGAGACCCAGTACTTC. Encoded protein: CASRFTGRTQETQYF.

In its sample, this clone was seen once. The chain has TRBV7-3 and TRBJ2-3, with 9 bases identical to TRBD2. The CDR3 is 16 residues long. The V and J ends lost 6 bases and 2 bases, in that order; junction bases with no gene match: 9. In germline, CDR1 is SGHTA, CDR2 FQGTGA. CDR3 bases: TGTGCCAGCAGTTCAATGGGCGGGGGGGCCACAGATACGCAGTATTTT. Translated: CASSSMGGGATDTQYF.

The chain joins TRBV4-1 to TRBJ1-5; D gene ambiguous. Germline V gene lookup returns CDR1 MGHRA and CDR2 YSYEKL. Trimming left V 5 bases short and J 0 bases short, with 11 bases between. There are 15 residues in the CDR3. The CDR3 DNA follows: TGCGCCAGCAGCGCCCGACAAGTTAGCAATCAGCCCCAGCATTTT. It codes for CASSARQVSNQPQHF.

Only a few counts were recorded for this clone. This chain joins TRBV10-1 and TRBJ1-3; D is possibly TRBD1 (5 bases). Germline CDR1 is WNHNN and CDR2 is SYGVQD (reference sequence). Trimming took 10 bases from V and 4 from J, leaving 41 bases between them. The CDR3 runs 22 residues. The CDR3 coding sequence is TGCGCCACCCTGGGAACAGGAGTGGTCTGGGTTCTAGGCCGGGTTGACGGAAACACCATATATTTT. Translating gives CATLGTGVVWVLGRVDGNTIYF.

This rearrangement joins TRBV7-9 to TRBJ1-6; 7 positions match TRBD1. The CDR3 contains 15 residues. In germline, CDR1 is SEHNR, CDR2 FQNEAQ (reference sequence). The ends lost 5 bases at V and 6 bases at J; junction bases unmatched: 7. CDR3 DNA sequence: TGTGCCAGCAGCCGGGACAGCCTCCCTAATTCACCCCTCCACTTT. Translating it yields CASSRDSLPNSPLHF. The variable domain in full, completed from reference TRBV7-9 and TRBJ1-6, reads DTGVSQNPRHKITKRGQNVTFRCDPISEHNRLYWYRQTLGQGPEFLTYFQNEAQLEKSRLLSDRFSAERPKGSFSTLEIQRTEQGDSAMYLCASSRDSLPNSPLHFGNGTRLTVT.

This clone was detected only once. CDR3 DNA: TGTGCCTGGAGTGGGCTAGCGGAAGACTACGAGCAGTACTTC. Translating it yields CAWSGLAEDYEQYF. The rearrangement links TRBV30 to TRBJ2-7; 7 bases agree with TRBD2. Germline values: CDR1 GTSNPN, CDR2 SVGIG (reference sequence). The V and J ends lost 1 base and 3 bases, in that order; junction bases with no gene match: 6. This CDR3 comprises 14 residues. The full variable domain, with the rest looked up from reference TRBV30 and TRBJ2-7, is SQTIHQWPATLVQPVGSPLSLECTVEGTSNPNLYWYRQAAGRGLQLLFYSVGIGQISSEVPQNLSASRPQDRQFILSSKKLLLSDSGFYLCAWSGLAEDYEQYFGPGTRLTVT.

The sample holds a few counts of this clone. The V and J genes are TRBV10-3 and TRBJ2-7, with TRBD1 identical over 10 bases. Germline values: CDR1 ENHRY, CDR2 SYGVKD. V shed 4 bases and J 5 bases; nucleotides not matched to a gene: 5. This CDR3 comprises 14 residues. CDR3 bases: TGTGCCATCAGTGGGGGACAGGGGTCCCACGAGCAGTACTTC. Translation: CAISGGQGSHEQYF.

This rearrangement joins TRBV5-6 to TRBJ1-4, with D maybe TRBD1 (6 bases). The CDR3 consists of 16 residues. The V gene's germline CDR1 is SGHDT and CDR2 YYEEEE. Trimming removed 4 bases at V and 4 bases at J, with 17 bases between. As DNA, the CDR3 is TGTGCCAGCAGCCCTGCTAGGGGGACGTTTAATGAAAAACTGTTTTTT. Translated, it gives CASSPARGTFNEKLFF. Using reference TRBV5-6 and TRBJ1-4 for the parts outside the CDR3, the full variable domain is DAGVTQSPTHLIKTRGQQVTLRCSPKSGHDTVSWYQQALGQGPQFIFQYYEEEERQRGNFPDRFSGHQFPNYSSELNVNALLLGDSALYLCASSPARGTFNEKLFFGSGTQLSVL.

V and J are TRBV19 and TRBJ1-2; perhaps TRBD1 as D (5 bases). The V end was cut by 7 bases, the J end by 4 bases, with 16 bases between. Germline V lookup: CDR1 LNHDA, CDR2 SQIVND (reference sequence). The CDR3 has 14 amino acids. The CDR3 DNA is TGTGCCAGTAATCTAGGCGGGGCAGCCTATGGCTACACCTTC. This gives the protein CASNLGGAAYGYTF.

This chain joins TRBV19 and TRBJ2-2, with a weak D call TRBD2 (5 bases). The germline CDR1 and CDR2 sequences are LNHDA and SQIVND (reference sequence). The CDR3 is made up of 14 amino acids. Trimming stripped 3 bases from V and 2 bases from J, with 7 bases between. The CDR3 is CASSIRGNTGELFF. In DNA, the CDR3 is TGTGCCAGTAGTATTCGGGGTAACACCGGGGAGCTGTTTTTT.

V usage is TRBV24-1 and J usage is TRBJ1-1; 7 positions match TRBD1. CDR1 is KGHDR, CDR2 SFDVKD, per germline. The CDR3 spans 12 residues. V lost 3 bases, J lost 11 bases, and 5 bases stayed unmatched. Here the CDR3 DNA reads TGTGCCACCAGTGATATGACAGGGCGGGCTTTCTTT. Protein: CATSDMTGRAFF.

J is TRBJ2-6 and V is TRBV3-1 (or the pseudogene TRBV3-2); TRBD1 aligns across 7 bases. Germline CDR1 is LGHDT and CDR2 is YNNKEL (reference sequence). V was pared by 1 base and J by 6 bases, with 15 bases of the junction left unmatched. This CDR3 is 19 amino acids long. DNA of the CDR3: TGTGCCAGCAGCCAAGTCTCCGTTCCCCGACAGGGTGCGGCCAACGTCCTGACTTTC. Encoded protein: CASSQVSVPRQGAANVLTF.

This sequence joins TRBV6-1 and TRBJ1-6; 7 nucleotides align to TRBD1. With 1 base clipped from V and 7 bases from J, the junction kept 1 base outside the gene matches. The germline gives CDR1 MNHNS, CDR2 SASEGT. The CDR3 loop spans 14 amino acids. In DNA, the CDR3 is TGTGCCAGCAGTGAAGACAGGGGAAATTCACCCCTCCACTTT. This translates into CASSEDRGNSPLHF.

The CDR3 DNA reads as TGTGCCAGCAGTCCTACTCCCGGGACAGAAGATTGGTTGAACACTGAAGCTTTCTTT. Its translation is CASSPTPGTEDWLNTEAFF. The chain employs TRBV27 and TRBJ1-1, with 7 bases matching TRBD1. With 5 bases clipped from V and 0 bases from J, the junction kept 18 bases outside the gene matches. Germline V gives CDR1 MNHEY, CDR2 SMNVEV (reference sequence). This CDR3 comprises 19 residues.

The V gene is TRBV29-1, the J gene TRBJ2-7; maybe TRBD2 (6 bases). This CDR3 is built from 15 residues. The germline CDR1 and CDR2 sequences are SQVTM and ANQGSEA. V was pared by 3 bases and J by 0 bases, with 15 bases between. CDR3 bases: TGCAGCGTTGACTCCGGGACTCGTAGCTCCTACGAGCAGTACTTC. It encodes CSVDSGTRSSYEQYF.

The genes are TRBV2 and TRBJ2-4, with 7 bases aligning to TRBD1. The trim removed 6 bases at V and 4 bases at J, leaving 18 bases unmatched. The length of the CDR3 is 18 residues. CDR1 is SNHLY, CDR2 FYNNEI, per germline. CDR3 in amino acids: CASSPRYSAGGFKNIQYF. DNA of the CDR3: TGTGCCAGCAGCCCGCGCTACTCTGCAGGGGGATTTAAAAACATTCAGTACTTC.

The V call is TRBV12-3 or TRBV12-4, the J call TRBJ2-7; D may be TRBD2 (6 bases). Trimming left V 6 bases short and J 4 bases short, with 13 bases between. This CDR3 spans 13 amino acids. The CDR3 is CASSAGSRYEQYF. Here the CDR3 DNA reads TGTGCCAGCAGCGCGGGATCCAGATACGAGCAGTACTTC.

This clone was counted between two and nine times. The chain is built from TRBV6-5 and TRBJ1-1, with D tentatively TRBD1 (5 bases). CDR1 MNHEY and CDR2 SVGAGI come from the germline V gene. Deletions cut 0 bases from V and 2 bases from J, with 13 bases between. This CDR3 contains 16 residues. CDR3 nucleotides: TGTGCCAGCAGTTACTCCGGGGGGATCCTAAACACTGAAGCTTTCTTT. This encodes CASSYSGGILNTEAFF.